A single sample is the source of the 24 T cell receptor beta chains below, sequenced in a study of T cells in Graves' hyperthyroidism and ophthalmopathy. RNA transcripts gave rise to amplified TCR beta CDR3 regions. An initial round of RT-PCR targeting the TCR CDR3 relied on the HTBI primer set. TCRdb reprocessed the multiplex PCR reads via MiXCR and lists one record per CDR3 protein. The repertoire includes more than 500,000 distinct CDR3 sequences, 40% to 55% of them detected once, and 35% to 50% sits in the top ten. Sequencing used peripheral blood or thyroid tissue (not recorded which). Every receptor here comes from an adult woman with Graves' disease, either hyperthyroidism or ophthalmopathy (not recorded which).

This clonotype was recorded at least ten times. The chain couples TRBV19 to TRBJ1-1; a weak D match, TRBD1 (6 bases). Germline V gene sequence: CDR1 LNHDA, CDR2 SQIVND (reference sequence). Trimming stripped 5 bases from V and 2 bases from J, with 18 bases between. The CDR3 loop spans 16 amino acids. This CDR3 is CASSAPSFRGNTEAFF. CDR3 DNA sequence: TGTGCCAGTAGTGCCCCCTCTTTCAGGGGCAACACTGAAGCTTTCTTT.

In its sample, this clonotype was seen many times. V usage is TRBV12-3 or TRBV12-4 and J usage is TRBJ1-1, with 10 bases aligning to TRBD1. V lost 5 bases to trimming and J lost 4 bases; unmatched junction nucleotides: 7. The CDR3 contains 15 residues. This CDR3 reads CASSRQGARSTEAFF. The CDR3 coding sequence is TGTGCCAGCAGTCGACAGGGGGCAAGGTCCACTGAAGCTTTCTTT.

CDR3 residues: CASSSTQATGYEQYF. The DNA for the CDR3 is TGTGCCAGCAGCTCGACCCAGGCCACAGGGTACGAGCAGTACTTC. The J gene is TRBJ2-7, the V gene TRBV7-9; a possible D gene is TRBD1 (6 bases). Looked up from germline, CDR1 is SEHNR and CDR2 is FQNEAQ (reference sequence). The CDR3 spans 15 residues. Between the trimmed V and J ends, which lost 4 bases and 4 bases, there was a span of 17 bases. The whole variable domain, remainder taken from reference TRBV7-9 and TRBJ2-7, is DTGVSQNPRHKITKRGQNVTFRCDPISEHNRLYWYRQTLGQGPEFLTYFQNEAQLEKSRLLSDRFSAERPKGSFSTLEIQRTEQGDSAMYLCASSSTQATGYEQYFGPGTRLTVT.

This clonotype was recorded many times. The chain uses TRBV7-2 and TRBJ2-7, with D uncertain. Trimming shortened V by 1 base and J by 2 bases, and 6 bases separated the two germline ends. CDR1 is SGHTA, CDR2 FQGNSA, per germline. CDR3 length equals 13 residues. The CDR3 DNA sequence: TGTGCCAGCAGCTTAGTACTAACCTACGAGCAGTACTTC. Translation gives CASSLVLTYEQYF.

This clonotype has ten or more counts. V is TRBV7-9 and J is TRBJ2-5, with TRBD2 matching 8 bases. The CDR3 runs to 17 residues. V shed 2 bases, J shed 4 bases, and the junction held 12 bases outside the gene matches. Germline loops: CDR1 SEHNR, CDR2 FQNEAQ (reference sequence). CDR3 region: CASSLLNVTGTRETQYF. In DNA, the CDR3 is TGTGCCAGCAGCTTACTAAACGTAACCGGGACTAGAGAGACCCAGTACTTC.

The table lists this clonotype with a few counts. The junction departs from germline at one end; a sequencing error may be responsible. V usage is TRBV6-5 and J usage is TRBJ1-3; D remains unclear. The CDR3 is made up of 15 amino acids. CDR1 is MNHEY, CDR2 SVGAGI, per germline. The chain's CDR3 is CAISDEKNTGNTIYF. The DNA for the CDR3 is TGTGCCATCAGTGATGAGAAGAACACTGGAAACACCATATATTTT.

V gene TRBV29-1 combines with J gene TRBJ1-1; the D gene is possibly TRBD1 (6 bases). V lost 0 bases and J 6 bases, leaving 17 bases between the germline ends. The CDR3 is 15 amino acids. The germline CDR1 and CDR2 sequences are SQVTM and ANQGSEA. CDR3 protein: CSVEDFTGPGAEAFF. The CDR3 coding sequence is TGCAGCGTTGAAGATTTTACAGGGCCGGGGGCTGAAGCTTTCTTT.

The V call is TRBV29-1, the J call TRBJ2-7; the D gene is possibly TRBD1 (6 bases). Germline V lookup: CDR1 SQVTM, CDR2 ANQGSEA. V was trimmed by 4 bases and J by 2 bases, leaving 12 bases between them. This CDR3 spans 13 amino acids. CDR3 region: CSVVEQGPYEQYF. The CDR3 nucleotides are TGCAGCGTTGTCGAACAGGGCCCCTACGAGCAGTACTTC.

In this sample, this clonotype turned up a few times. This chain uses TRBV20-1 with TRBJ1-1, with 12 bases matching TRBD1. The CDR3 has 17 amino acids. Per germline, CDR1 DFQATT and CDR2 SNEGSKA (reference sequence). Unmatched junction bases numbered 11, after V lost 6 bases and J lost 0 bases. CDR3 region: CSAKSGTGGLMNTEAFF. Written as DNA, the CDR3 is TGCAGTGCAAAATCCGGGACAGGGGGCCTCATGAACACTGAAGCTTTCTTT.

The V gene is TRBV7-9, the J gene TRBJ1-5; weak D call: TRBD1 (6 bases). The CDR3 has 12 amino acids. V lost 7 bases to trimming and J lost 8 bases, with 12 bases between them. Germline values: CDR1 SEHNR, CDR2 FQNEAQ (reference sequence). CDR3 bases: TGTGCCAGCATAGCCAGGGGTGAGCCCCAGCATTTT. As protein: CASIARGEPQHF.

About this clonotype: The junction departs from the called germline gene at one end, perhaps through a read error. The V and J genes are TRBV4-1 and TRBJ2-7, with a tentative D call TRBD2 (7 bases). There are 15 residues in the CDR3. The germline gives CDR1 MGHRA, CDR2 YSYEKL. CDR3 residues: CASSRGGGTKSEKYF. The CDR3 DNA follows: TGCGCCAGCAGCCGAGGGGGGGGAACGAAGAGCGAGAAGTACTTC.

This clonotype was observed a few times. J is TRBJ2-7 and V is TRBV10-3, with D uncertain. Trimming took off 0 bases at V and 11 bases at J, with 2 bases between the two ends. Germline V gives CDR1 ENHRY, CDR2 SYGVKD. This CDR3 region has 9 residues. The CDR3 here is CAISESKYF. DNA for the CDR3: TGTGCCATCAGTGAGTCCAAGTACTTC.

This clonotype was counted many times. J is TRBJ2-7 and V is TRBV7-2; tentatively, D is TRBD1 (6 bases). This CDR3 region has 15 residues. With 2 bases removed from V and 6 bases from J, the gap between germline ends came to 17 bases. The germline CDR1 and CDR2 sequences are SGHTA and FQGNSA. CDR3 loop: CASSLRESRGGEQYF. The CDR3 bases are TGTGCCAGCAGCTTACGGGAATCTAGAGGGGGCGAGCAGTACTTC. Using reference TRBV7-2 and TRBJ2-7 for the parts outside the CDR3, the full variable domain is GAGVSQSPSNKVTEKGKDVELRCDPISGHTALYWYRQSLGQGLEFLIYFQGNSAPDKSGLPSDRFSAERTGGSVSTLTIQRTQQEDSAVYLCASSLRESRGGEQYFGPGTRLTVT.

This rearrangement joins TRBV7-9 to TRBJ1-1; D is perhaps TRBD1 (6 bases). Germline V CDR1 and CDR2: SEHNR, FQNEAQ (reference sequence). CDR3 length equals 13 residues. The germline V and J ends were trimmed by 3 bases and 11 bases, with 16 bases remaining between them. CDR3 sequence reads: CASSFRQEGEAFF. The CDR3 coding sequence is TGTGCCAGCAGCTTCAGACAGGAAGGGGAGGCTTTCTTT.

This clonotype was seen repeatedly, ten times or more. CDR3 DNA sequence: TGCAGTGCTGTCCGTGGAGTAGGTGAAAAACTGTTTTTT. It encodes CSAVRGVGEKLFF. The genes are TRBV20-1 and TRBJ1-4; D not resolved. The CDR3 is made up of 13 amino acids. The ends were cut back, 5 bases at V and 7 bases at J, with 14 bases in the middle. In germline, CDR1 is DFQATT, CDR2 SNEGSKA (reference sequence).

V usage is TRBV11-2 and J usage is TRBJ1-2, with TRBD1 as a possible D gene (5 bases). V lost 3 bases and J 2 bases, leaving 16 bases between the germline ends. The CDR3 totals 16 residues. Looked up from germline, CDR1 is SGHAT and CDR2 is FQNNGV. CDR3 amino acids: CASSLRAGLGNYGYTF. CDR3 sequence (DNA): TGTGCCAGCAGCTTGCGGGCGGGACTCGGGAACTATGGCTACACCTTC.

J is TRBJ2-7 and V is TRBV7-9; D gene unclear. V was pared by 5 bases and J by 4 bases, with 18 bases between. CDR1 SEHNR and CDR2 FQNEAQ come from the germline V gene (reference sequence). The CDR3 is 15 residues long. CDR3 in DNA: TGTGCCAGCAGCGTGTACCGGGTCCCTTTATACGAGCAGTACTTC. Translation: CASSVYRVPLYEQYF.

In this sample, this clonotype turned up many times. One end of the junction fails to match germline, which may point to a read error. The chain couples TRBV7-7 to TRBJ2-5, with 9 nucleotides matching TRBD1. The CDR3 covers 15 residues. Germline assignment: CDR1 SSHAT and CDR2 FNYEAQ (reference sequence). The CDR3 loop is CASSSQGAQGETQYF. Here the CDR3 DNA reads TGTGCTAGCAGCTCACAGGGGGCGCAGGGAGAGACCCAGTACTTC.

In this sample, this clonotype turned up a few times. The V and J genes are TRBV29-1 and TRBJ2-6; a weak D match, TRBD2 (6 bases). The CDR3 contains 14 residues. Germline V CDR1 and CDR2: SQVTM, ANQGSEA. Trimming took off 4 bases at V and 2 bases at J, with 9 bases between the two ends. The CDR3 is CSVGAGTGANVLTF. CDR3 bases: TGCAGCGTTGGGGCGGGAACTGGGGCCAACGTCCTGACTTTC.

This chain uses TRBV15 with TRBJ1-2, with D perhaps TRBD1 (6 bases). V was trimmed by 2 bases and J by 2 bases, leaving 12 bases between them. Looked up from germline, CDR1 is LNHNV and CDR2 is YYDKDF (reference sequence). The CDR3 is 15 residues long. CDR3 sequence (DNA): TGTGCCACCAGCAGAAGACAGGCCTACAACTATGGCTACACCTTC. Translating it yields CATSRRQAYNYGYTF. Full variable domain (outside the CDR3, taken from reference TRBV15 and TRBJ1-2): DAMVIQNPRYQVTQFGKPVTLSCSQTLNHNVMYWYQQKSSQAPKLLFHYYDKDFNNEADTPDNFQSRRPNTSFCFLDIRSPGLGDTAMYLCATSRRQAYNYGYTFGSGTRLTVV.

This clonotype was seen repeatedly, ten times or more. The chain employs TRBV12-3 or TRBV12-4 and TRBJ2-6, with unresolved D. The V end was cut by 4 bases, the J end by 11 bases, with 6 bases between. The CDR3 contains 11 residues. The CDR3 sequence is CASSSPDVLTF. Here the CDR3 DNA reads TGTGCCAGCAGTTCCCCCGACGTCCTGACTTTC.

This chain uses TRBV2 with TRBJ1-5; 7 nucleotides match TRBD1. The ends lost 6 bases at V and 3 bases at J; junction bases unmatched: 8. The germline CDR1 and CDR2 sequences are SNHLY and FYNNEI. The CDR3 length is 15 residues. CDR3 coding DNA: TGTGCCAGCAGCCCTAAAGGGACAGACAATCAGCCCCAGCATTTT. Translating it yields CASSPKGTDNQPQHF.

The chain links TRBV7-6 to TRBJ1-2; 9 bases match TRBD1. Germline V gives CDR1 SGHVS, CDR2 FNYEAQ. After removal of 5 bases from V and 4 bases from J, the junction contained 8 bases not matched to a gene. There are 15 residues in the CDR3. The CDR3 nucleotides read TGTGCCAGCAGCCCCGGGACAGGGAGGGCCTATGGCTACACCTTC. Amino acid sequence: CASSPGTGRAYGYTF.

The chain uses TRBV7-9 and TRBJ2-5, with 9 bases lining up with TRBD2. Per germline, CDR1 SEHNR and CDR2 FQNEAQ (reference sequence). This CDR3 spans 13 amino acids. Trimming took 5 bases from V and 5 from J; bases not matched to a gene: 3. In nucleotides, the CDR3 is TGTGCCAGCAGCGCTAGCGGGACGGAGACCCAGTACTTC. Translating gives CASSASGTETQYF. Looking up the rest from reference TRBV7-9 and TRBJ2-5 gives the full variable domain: DTGVSQNPRHKITKRGQNVTFRCDPISEHNRLYWYRQTLGQGPEFLTYFQNEAQLEKSRLLSDRFSAERPKGSFSTLEIQRTEQGDSAMYLCASSASGTETQYFGPGTRLLVL.